One and the same sample provided the 17 T cell receptor beta chains below, sequenced in a study of shared clonotypes between healthy human individuals. CD45RO-negative CD8 cells positively selected for CCR7 made up the naive population, which excluded terminally differentiated effector memory CD45RA+ cells. Clones were read by immunoSEQ multiplex PCR, and TCRdb kept only the in-frame ones, dropping some. The data contain just over 2,000,000 clones, about 95% of them seen just once; the ten biggest clones take up 0.85% to 1.3%. The sequenced material came from naive CD8+ T cells sorted from blood. Every receptor here comes from a man in his late teens or twenties in good health.

The CDR3 DNA reads TGTGCCAGCAGTCCGCCCTCCTACGAGCAGTACTTC. Translating gives CASSPPSYEQYF. This chain connects TRBV28 to TRBJ2-5; D is uncertain. The DNA end is more similar to TRBJ2-7, so the J call may be wrong. Looked up from germline, CDR1 is MDHEN and CDR2 is SYDVKM. This CDR3 is 12 amino acids long.

This clone has a single count. J is TRBJ2-7 and V is TRBV15, with 7 bases fitting TRBD2. Trimming at V came to 5 bases and at J to 2 bases, leaving 9 bases not matched to a gene. From germline, CDR1 is LNHNV and CDR2 YYDKDF (reference sequence). CDR3 length equals 15 residues. The CDR3 is CATSFGLAATYEQYF. The CDR3 region has the DNA TGTGCCACCAGCTTCGGGCTAGCGGCTACCTACGAGCAGTACTTC.

This rearrangement joins TRBV5-1 to TRBJ2-2, with D possibly matching TRBD2 (6 bases). Looked up from germline, CDR1 is SGHRS and CDR2 is YFSETQ. V lost 3 bases and J 8 bases, leaving 17 bases between the germline ends. There are 15 residues in the CDR3. The CDR3 protein is CASSSPEGMSGELFF. The CDR3 nucleotides are TGCGCCAGCAGCTCCCCGGAGGGTATGTCTGGGGAGCTGTTTTTT. The full variable domain, in which reference TRBV5-1 and TRBJ2-2 provide the parts outside the CDR3, is KAGVTQTPRYLIKTRGQQVTLSCSPISGHRSVSWYQQTPGQGLQFLFEYFSETQRNKGNFPGRFSGRQFSNSRSEMNVSTLELGDSALYLCASSSPEGMSGELFFGEGSRLTVL.

The J gene is TRBJ2-7, the V gene TRBV4-1; tentative D call: TRBD2 (5 bases). The V gene's germline CDR1 is MGHRA and CDR2 YSYEKL. The CDR3 consists of 17 residues. V lost 5 bases and J lost 3, with 23 bases in between. DNA for the CDR3: TGCGCCAGCAGCTTACTGGCGGGCGGCTCCCTGATCTACGAGCAGTACTTC. It codes for CASSLLAGGSLIYEQYF.

The genes are TRBV7-9 and TRBJ2-7, with 7 nucleotides matching TRBD1. This CDR3 spans 14 amino acids. Germline V gives CDR1 SEHNR, CDR2 FQNEAQ (reference sequence). The ends lost 4 bases at V and 7 bases at J; junction bases unmatched: 10. CDR3 bases: TGTGCCAGCAGCTACGGGGACAGCCCTACGGAGCAGTACTTC. Its protein is CASSYGDSPTEQYF.

Concerning this clone itself: The same CDR3 also results from other DNA sequences found in this sample. The J gene is TRBJ1-5, the V gene TRBV27, with unresolved D. The germline V gene has CDR1 MNHEY and CDR2 SMNVEV (reference sequence). Trimming pared 0 bases from V and 3 bases from J, leaving 9 bases between. CDR3 length: 15 residues. For the CDR3, the DNA is TGTGCCAGCAGTTTATCCCCAGGCACCAATCAGCCCCAGCATTTT. This translates into CASSLSPGTNQPQHF.

This clone was seen once. The chain combines TRBV29-1 with TRBJ2-1, with no clear D. Germline V gene data show CDR1 as SQVTM and CDR2 as ANQGSEA. The CDR3 runs 10 residues. The CDR3, as DNA: TGCTCCTCCTTCGACAATGAGCAGTTCTTC. It yields the protein CSSFDNEQFF.

This sequence joins TRBV7-2 and TRBJ2-5; a possible D gene is TRBD1 (6 bases). The CDR3 extends over 13 amino acids. Trimming took off 4 bases at V and 3 bases at J, with 9 bases between the two ends. Germline V lookup: CDR1 SGHTA, CDR2 FQGNSA. CDR3 DNA sequence: TGTGCCAGCAGCTCGGGACATGAAGAGACCCAGTACTTC. Translating gives CASSSGHEETQYF. The full variable domain, rest sourced from reference TRBV7-2 and TRBJ2-5, is GAGVSQSPSNKVTEKGKDVELRCDPISGHTALYWYRQSLGQGLEFLIYFQGNSAPDKSGLPSDRFSAERTGGSVSTLTIQRTQQEDSAVYLCASSSGHEETQYFGPGTRLLVL.

Turning to this clone: An end of the junction differs from the germline gene, which may be a read error. This specimen includes other DNA sequences encoding the same CDR3. The CDR3 sequence is CASSRDIVSGNTIYF. Here the CDR3 DNA reads TGTGCCAGCAGTCGGGACATCGTGTCTGGAAACACCATATATTTC. The rearrangement joins TRBV6-5 to TRBJ1-3; possible D gene TRBD1, 6 bases. CDR3 length equals 15 residues. Germline CDR1 reads MNHEY; CDR2 reads SVGAGI.

This chain joins TRBV5-3 and TRBJ2-6; 9 bases are shared with TRBD1. TRBV5-3 is annotated as an ORF whose role is uncertain. With 3 bases clipped from V and 1 base from J, the junction kept 23 bases outside the gene matches. CDR3 length: 23 residues. CDR3 nucleotide sequence: TGTGCCAGAAGCTCCTCTCCGACAGGGGGGCCTCCGTTCCTGCCTTCTGGGGCCAACGTCCTGACTTTC. Amino acid sequence: CARSSSPTGGPPFLPSGANVLTF.

Comments on this clone: The sample has other DNA sequences that encode this CDR3 too. The DNA for the CDR3 is TGCGCCAGCAGCTCTTGGACAGGGACCTACGAGCAGTACTTC. Translation: CASSSWTGTYEQYF. The rearrangement uses TRBV5-1 and TRBJ2-7; 8 nucleotides align to TRBD1. V lost 3 bases and J lost 2; bases outside the gene matches: 4. The CDR3 is 14 amino acids. Germline values: CDR1 SGHRS, CDR2 YFSETQ. Looking up the rest from reference TRBV5-1 and TRBJ2-7 gives the full variable domain: KAGVTQTPRYLIKTRGQQVTLSCSPISGHRSVSWYQQTPGQGLQFLFEYFSETQRNKGNFPGRFSGRQFSNSRSEMNVSTLELGDSALYLCASSSWTGTYEQYFGPGTRLTVT.

This rearrangement joins TRBV28 to TRBJ2-7; a weak D match, TRBD1 (6 bases). The CDR3 totals 16 residues. The V and J ends lost 5 bases and 0 bases respectively, with 17 bases between them. Germline CDR1 and CDR2: MDHEN and SYDVKM. Here the CDR3 reads CASSKSPGTFSYEQYF. CDR3 in DNA: TGTGCCAGCAGTAAGTCCCCCGGGACATTCTCCTACGAGCAGTACTTC.

This sequence joins TRBV5-4 and TRBJ2-3; D tentatively reads TRBD1 or TRBD2 (5 bases each). Trimming took off 6 bases at V and 3 bases at J, with 17 bases between the two ends. Germline V CDR1 and CDR2: SGHNT, YYREEE (reference sequence). The CDR3 extends over 15 amino acids. The CDR3 loop reads CASTPGPTHTDTQYF. CDR3 sequence (DNA): TGTGCCAGCACACCGGGACCGACACATACAGATACGCAGTATTTT.

The rearrangement uses TRBV10-2 and TRBJ2-5; D is unclear. The assigned J gene may be wrong: the sequence end matches TRBJ2-7 better. The CDR3 consists of 13 residues. Looked up from germline, CDR1 is WSHSY and CDR2 is SAAADI. CDR3 DNA: TGCGCCAGCAGTGAATTGATAGTCTACGAGCAGTACTTC. Residues: CASSELIVYEQYF.

This chain links TRBV7-9 with TRBJ2-7; 8 nucleotides agree with TRBD1. This CDR3 is built from 16 residues. CDR1 is SEHNR, CDR2 FQNEAQ, per germline (reference sequence). Trimming took 4 bases from V and 1 from J; bases not matched to a gene: 9. Here the CDR3 DNA reads TGTGCCAGCAGCTACCCACAGGGGGTCAGTTCCTACGAGCAGTACTTC. It codes for CASSYPQGVSSYEQYF.

The genes are TRBV9 and TRBJ2-3, with 7 bases matching TRBD2. Germline CDR1 is SGDLS and CDR2 is YYNGEE. The CDR3 runs 15 residues. The junction had 5 bases not matched to a gene; V was cut back by 0 bases and J by 4 bases. The CDR3 sequence: CASSVELAAADTQYF. For the CDR3, the DNA is TGTGCCAGCAGCGTAGAGCTAGCGGCCGCAGATACGCAGTATTTT. The variable domain in full, with the rest retrieved from reference TRBV9 and TRBJ2-3, is DSGVTQTPKHLITATGQRVTLRCSPRSGDLSVYWYQQSLDQGLQFLIQYYNGEERAKGNILERFSAQQFPDLHSELNLSSLELGDSALYFCASSVELAAADTQYFGPGTRLTVL.

The chain carries TRBV9 and TRBJ2-7; 10 bases line up with TRBD1. CDR3 size: 15 residues. Trimming at V came to 3 bases and at J to 3 bases, leaving 6 bases not matched to a gene. Germline V gene data show CDR1 as SGDLS and CDR2 as YYNGEE. Here the CDR3 reads CASSGGTGDIYEQYF. In nucleotides, the CDR3 is TGTGCCAGCAGCGGCGGGACAGGGGATATCTACGAGCAGTACTTC.